This T cell receptor beta chain was observed in a study of T cells in Graves' hyperthyroidism and ophthalmopathy. Amplified regions were TCR beta CDR3 sequences from RNA transcripts. HTBI primers were the set used in a first-round RT-PCR of the TCR CDR3. TCRdb re-analysed the multiplex PCR reads in MiXCR, keeping a single row per CDR3 protein. Of approximately 610,000 distinct CDR3 sequences in the sample, roughly 14% were seen once. Study-level results: Most thyroid clonotypes expanded above 0.001 were also detected in blood. Ophthalmopathy was told apart from stable hyperthyroidism by a 13 V-J model.

V lost 3 bases and J lost 3, with 12 bases in between. The CDR3 consists of 14 residues. This clonotype was seen repeatedly, ten times or more. What it binds is unknown. The source is a woman aged 40-49 years with Graves' ophthalmopathy. The chain links TRBV12-3 or TRBV12-4 to TRBJ2-7; D gene ambiguous. The sample comprised blood. Here the CDR3 reads CASSFGASFYEQYF. The CDR3 DNA follows: TGTGCCAGCAGTTTCGGAGCTAGTTTCTACGAGCAGTACTTC.